This T cell receptor beta chain was recorded in a study of T cell repertoires in cytomegalovirus infection. Study outcomes and limitations: Ex vivo responses were dominated by HLA-C-restricted CMV-specific TCR beta clonotypes.

V was cut by 2 bases and J by 1 base, with 5 bases left in between. Looked up from germline, CDR1 is MNHEY and CDR2 is SVGAGI. There are 13 residues in the CDR3. A single record per CDR3 protein comes from TCRdb applying MiXCR to the reads. The data hold about 140,000 distinct CDR3 sequences, with under 8% observed a single time. This clonotype showed up just a few times. Its antigen remains unknown. The sequence came from a human donor in good health (CMV status not recorded). Some clones in this sample may be carry-over from other donors' samples. The sequenced sample was PBMCs. V gene TRBV6-5 combines with J gene TRBJ1-1; D remains ambiguous. This CDR3 is CASSYKRNTEAFF. As DNA, the CDR3 is TGTGCCAGCAGTTACAAGCGGAACACTGAAGCTTTCTTT.